This T cell receptor beta chain comes out of a study of response to subunit inactivated influenza vaccine (dated by TCRdb to 2016 to 2019). With regard to the full study: Deep quantitative profiling of the T cell receptor repertoire was used in the study to follow responses to a trivalent subunit inactivated influenza vaccine. The study at large found these results: The authors proposed that each seasonal influenza vaccination may bring in only a limited number of new T cells.

Library construction relied on RT-PCR. TCRdb records Illumina HiSeq 2500 as the sequencer. TCRdb reanalyzed the raw reads on its own, using fastp at Q25 for trimming and MiXCR for clone calling, and kept in-frame beta chains. Records with the same CDR3 protein are collapsed into one entry carrying the most frequent genes and DNA. This sample has around 710,000 distinct CDR3 sequences in its table, and about 15% of those were observed once. 5.5% to 7% of the sample is in the top ten clones. Sequences LNHDA (CDR1) and SQIVND (CDR2) are obtained from the germline V gene (reference sequence). The germline ends are 9 bases apart after V is trimmed by 1 base and J by 4 bases. The CDR3 goes from the cysteine to the phenylalanine over 14 residues. Just CDR3 DNA is preserved here, 42 bases in frame from base 1. On this clonotype itself: Its antigen specificity is not known. The sample holds no much larger clone one base away, and base qualities are not on file.

The sequence derives from a man in his forties or fifties who received an inactivated influenza vaccine. Donor details come from another sample of the same person, matched by shared clones. The sequenced sample was PBMCs from blood, obtained 14 to 15 days before vaccination. The chain employs TRBV19 and TRBJ2-3; a weak D assignment points to TRBD1 (6 bases agree). The DNA sequence is given as TGTGCCAGTAGTATAGGTGCAGGGGCAGATACGCAGTATTTT. It encodes CASSIGAGADTQYF.